This TCR beta chain was identified during a study of molecular identifiers for immune sequencing clone quantification (dated by TCRdb to the late 2010s). For the wider study: For a replicate experiment, RNA from approximately 20,000 or 98,000 naive CD8 T cells was divided into five aliquots, and four of the five aliquots were sequenced. CD8 T cells were used in a methods study to benchmark molecular-identifier clustering-based TCR repertoire sequencing (MIDCIRS) and TCR RNA copy counting.

Library creation used PCR. For sequencing, an Illumina HiSeq 4000 was employed. Bulk TCR libraries were prepared as previously described, using TCR primers listed in Table S5. Purification of total RNA was performed with the Qiagen AllPrep DNA/RNA kit. Before analysis, reads from multiple sequencing runs of the same library were pooled. On the study's bioinformatics: Reads were retained only if an exact TCR constant sequence was present, and the retained reads were trimmed to 150 nt and grouped according to their 12-nt molecular barcodes. Reads inside each barcode group were sub-clustered using a 15% Levenshtein threshold, and a quality-weighted consensus sequence was constructed for each RNA molecule. Non-functional sequences were excluded, and lower-count sequences lying one edit away from another sequence were also excluded. Barcode sub-clusters with fewer than 20% of the maximum read count were removed, based on fitting two negative binomial distributions. TCRdb's own reprocessing of the public reads used fastp at Q25 and MiXCR and kept productive beta chains. Rows with one shared CDR3 protein collapse into an entry with the most common genes and DNA. These V and J calls derive from TCRdb rather than the authors' analysis. This sample lists approximately 550,000 distinct CDR3 sequences; about 20% were detected once. Jointly, the top ten make up about 0.78% of the sample.

This clonotype was observed at least ten times. What this receptor recognizes is not known. Within one base of it there is no much larger clone, and no base qualities were kept. What the study reported, not specific to this receptor: In CMV-specific effector cells, over 99% of molecules were held by clones above 20 RNA copies, whereas under 1% of molecules were held by such clones in naive cells. When barcode sub-clustering was left out, chimeric consensus sequences inflated TCR diversity, with chimeras reaching as high as 47%. Spiked-in Jurkat TCR RNA (around eleven copies' worth), which is not part of the donor repertoire, was contained in the naive libraries. Identical TCR molecules sharing a barcode could cause highly expanded clone sizes to be underestimated. A single cell's worth of spiked-in Jurkat TCR RNA was reported detectable even among under 1.3 million naive CD8 T cells. Modeling gave about 3 recovered TCR RNA copies per cell versus 7.5 to 10 by digital PCR, implying about 30% capture efficiency.

CDR1 and CDR2 (SGHVS, FQNEAQ) derive from the germline V gene. V gives up 9 bases and J gives up 3 bases, and the segment between their germline ends measures 10 bases. Spanning cysteine to phenylalanine, the CDR3 consists of 12 amino acids. Solely the CDR3 DNA is kept, with 36 bases framed from the first base. Libraries of naive CD8 T cells were built from anywhere between about 17,000 and 1,000,000 sorted cells, with 10%, 30% or 50% of the purified RNA used. Naive CD8 T cells were FACS-sorted as CD8+CD4-CCR7+CD45RA+ on a BD FACSAria II into RLT Plus buffer. Under 11 TCR copies' worth of Jurkat RNA were spiked into about 20,000-1,000,000 naive CD8 T cell samples to test detection sensitivity. CD8 T cells were enriched with RosetteSep CD8+ T Cell Enrichment Cocktail and Ficoll-Paque, followed by ACK red cell lysis.

The source is a human donor in good health. Some libraries in this study had Jurkat cell RNA spiked in. Sequencing was performed on naive CD8+ T cells from blood, with Jurkat cell RNA spiked in. Read against the paper, the sample's cell subset or site label means: FACS-sorted CD8+CD4-CCR7+CD45RA+ naive T cells. The V and J genes are TRBV7-8 and TRBJ2-3; the D gene identity is not certain. The DNA sequence is as follows: TGTGCCAGTAGTTCTCGAACAGATACGCAGTATTTT. It is translated as CASSSRTDTQYF.